The 24 T cell receptor beta chains listed next were all sequenced from one sample in a study of shared clonotypes between healthy human individuals (dated by TCRdb to 2018 to 2020). The library was built by means of the immunoSEQ multiplex PCR assay. The clones in this table, taken by TCRdb from immuneACCESS, are in-frame only. Not every clone is retained; where verified, under half of the shortfall comes from an unresolved V gene, and the cause of the rest is unknown. The sample records around 550,000 clones, about 96% of which are singletons. Together, the top ten hold 0.06% of the sample. The sample consisted of naive CD4+ T cells sorted from blood. Sample cell subset or site, as interpreted from the label and publication: CD45RA+ positively selected. These receptors all come from a woman aged 25 to 39 in good health.

This chain uses TRBV2 with TRBJ2-7, with D tentatively TRBD2 (6 bases). The CDR3 extends over 12 amino acids. Trimming stripped 6 bases from V and 4 bases from J, with 10 bases between. Per germline, CDR1 SNHLY and CDR2 FYNNEI. The chain's CDR3 is CASRGGGYEQYF. In DNA, the CDR3 is TGTGCCAGCAGGGGTGGGGGGTACGAGCAGTACTTC.

This clone was detected once. The sample carries other DNA sequences with the same CDR3. V and J are TRBV5-1 and TRBJ1-1, with 8 nucleotides matching TRBD1. The trim removed 2 bases at V and 4 bases at J, leaving 4 bases unmatched. The CDR3 is 14 residues long. CDR1 and CDR2 from the germline V gene are SGHRS and YFSETQ. This chain's CDR3 is CASSLQGEGTEAFF. For the CDR3, the DNA is TGCGCCAGCAGCTTACAGGGGGAGGGCACTGAAGCTTTCTTT.

The chain recombines TRBV19 with TRBJ1-5; D not resolved. Germline loops: CDR1 LNHDA, CDR2 SQIVND (reference sequence). This CDR3 has 12 residues. V was trimmed by 3 bases and J by 4 bases, leaving 4 bases between them. The CDR3 reads CASSMANQPQHF. CDR3 in DNA: TGTGCCAGTAGTATGGCTAATCAGCCCCAGCATTTT.

J is TRBJ2-2 and V is TRBV10-2; TRBD1 agrees at 8 bases. Losses at the gene ends were 2 bases for V and 5 bases for J; bases not matched to a gene: 4. The CDR3 consists of 15 residues. Germline CDR1 is WSHSY and CDR2 is SAAADI. The CDR3 sequence is CASSEGQGLTGELFF. The CDR3 bases are TGCGCCAGCAGTGAGGGACAGGGATTAACCGGGGAGCTGTTTTTT.

V gene TRBV6-1 combines with J gene TRBJ2-7; 9 bases fit TRBD2. The CDR3 covers 16 residues. The trim removed 0 bases at V and 3 bases at J, leaving 6 bases unmatched. Germline V lookup: CDR1 MNHNS, CDR2 SASEGT. CDR3 sequence (DNA): TGTGCCAGCAGTGAAGCGAGTAGCGGGAGAGTCTACGAGCAGTACTTC. This sequence encodes CASSEASSGRVYEQYF.

This chain links TRBV18 with TRBJ2-7; 7 bases are a match to TRBD2. V gave up 2 bases and J gave up 5 bases; unmatched junction bases: 9. Germline loops: CDR1 KGHSH, CDR2 LQKENI. There are 15 residues in the CDR3. CDR3 DNA: TGTGCCAGCTCACCATTGACTAGCCGTCAAAACGAGCAGTACTTC. This encodes CASSPLTSRQNEQYF. Full variable domain (outside the CDR3, taken from reference TRBV18 and TRBJ2-7): NAGVMQNPRHLVRRRGQEARLRCSPMKGHSHVYWYRQLPEEGLKFMVYLQKENIIDESGMPKERFSAEFPKEGPSILRIQQVVRGDSAAYFCASSPLTSRQNEQYFGPGTRLTVT.

The V and J genes are TRBV15 and TRBJ1-3; D remains unclear. Germline lookup yields CDR1 LNHNV and CDR2 YYDKDF (reference sequence). The V end was cut by 6 bases, the J end by 2 bases, with 5 bases between. The CDR3 is 12 amino acids. The CDR3 DNA reads as TGTGCCACCAGGAGGCCTGGAAACACCATATATTTT. This sequence encodes CATRRPGNTIYF.

The chain joins TRBV6-5 to TRBJ2-6, with D unclear. Between the trimmed V and J ends, which lost 3 bases and 2 bases, there was a span of 5 bases. The CDR3 runs to 14 residues. Germline assignment: CDR1 MNHEY and CDR2 SVGAGI. Here the CDR3 DNA reads TGTGCCAGCAGTTATACCACTGGGGCCAACGTCCTGACTTTC. This sequence encodes CASSYTTGANVLTF.

The genes are TRBV19 and TRBJ2-3; 7 nucleotides line up with TRBD1. J was trimmed by 3 bases and V by 5 bases; bases with no gene match: 8. The CDR3 consists of 15 residues. Germline CDR1 LNHDA, CDR2 SQIVND (reference sequence). The CDR3 is CASSDTGERTDTQYF. The CDR3 DNA reads as TGTGCCAGTAGTGACACAGGGGAAAGGACAGATACGCAGTATTTT. The full variable domain, its missing parts supplied by reference TRBV19 and TRBJ2-3, is DGGITQSPKYLFRKEGQNVTLSCEQNLNHDAMYWYRQDPGQGLRLIYYSQIVNDFQKGDIAEGYSVSREKKESFPLTVTSAQKNPTAFYLCASSDTGERTDTQYFGPGTRLTVL.

V usage is TRBV5-1 and J usage is TRBJ2-7; 8 bases align to TRBD2. This CDR3 is built from 16 residues. Germline V lookup: CDR1 SGHRS, CDR2 YFSETQ. Trimming took 3 bases from V and 0 from J; bases not matched to a gene: 8. The CDR3 is CASSSEAGVISYEQYF. The CDR3 coding sequence is TGCGCCAGCAGCTCGGAAGCGGGAGTGATCTCCTACGAGCAGTACTTC.

As DNA, the CDR3 is TGTGCCAGCAGCGTTTTCGGCTACAATGAGCAGTTCTTC. It encodes CASSVFGYNEQFF. The gene calls are TRBV9 and TRBJ2-1; D not certain. Trimming took 2 bases from V and 3 from J, leaving 6 bases between them. CDR1 SGDLS and CDR2 YYNGEE come from the germline V gene. CDR3 length equals 13 residues.

CDR3 sequence (DNA): TGTGCCAGCTCACAGACAGGACCCACAGATACGCAGTATTTT. It codes for CASSQTGPTDTQYF. The V gene is TRBV18, the J gene TRBJ2-3; tentative D call: TRBD1 (6 bases). V lost 4 bases, J lost 2 bases, and 10 bases lay in between. The germline gives CDR1 KGHSH, CDR2 LQKENI. The CDR3 covers 14 residues.

The genes are TRBV5-1 and TRBJ2-7; the match to TRBD2 covers 9 bases. The CDR3 has 14 residues. Germline lookup yields CDR1 SGHRS and CDR2 YFSETQ. Trimming cost V 4 bases and J 2 bases; bases outside gene matches: 4. In DNA form, the CDR3 reads TGCGCCAGCAGCACGAGCGGGGGGACCTACGAGCAGTACTTC. This sequence encodes CASSTSGGTYEQYF.

As concerns this clone: Other DNA sequences of this sample code for an identical CDR3. The chain employs TRBV18 and TRBJ1-2, with D unresolved. CDR1 and CDR2 from the germline V gene are KGHSH and LQKENI. Deletions cut 6 bases from V and 8 bases from J, with 13 bases between. The CDR3 runs 12 residues. CDR3 coding DNA: TGTGCCAGCTCGAATGGGCCGCTCGGCTACACCTTC. Translating gives CASSNGPLGYTF. Drawing the rest from reference TRBV18 and TRBJ1-2, the complete variable domain is NAGVMQNPRHLVRRRGQEARLRCSPMKGHSHVYWYRQLPEEGLKFMVYLQKENIIDESGMPKERFSAEFPKEGPSILRIQQVVRGDSAAYFCASSNGPLGYTFGSGTRLTVV.

The V gene is TRBV28, the J gene TRBJ2-7; possibly TRBD1 for D (6 bases). CDR1 is MDHEN and CDR2 is SYDVKM in the germline V gene. This CDR3 spans 14 amino acids. The V and J ends lost 2 bases and 7 bases respectively, with 15 bases between them. The CDR3 region is CASSLQGLTGEQYF. In DNA form, the CDR3 reads TGTGCCAGCAGTTTACAGGGGTTGACTGGGGAGCAGTACTTC.

The chain uses TRBV10-1 and TRBJ2-1; TRBD2 might be the D (6 bases). Germline V gives CDR1 WNHNN, CDR2 SYGVQD (reference sequence). V lost 0 bases to trimming and J lost 7 bases, with 16 bases between them. The length of the CDR3 is 16 residues. In nucleotides, the CDR3 is TGCGCCAGCAGTGAGTCCCCTAGCGCGGTTCGTAATGAGCAGTTCTTC. Translation: CASSESPSAVRNEQFF.

The rearrangement links TRBV28 to TRBJ2-1; D may be TRBD2 (6 bases). The germline V gene encodes CDR1 MDHEN and CDR2 SYDVKM. The CDR3 contains 15 residues. The V end was cut by 2 bases, the J end by 8 bases, with 16 bases between. CDR3 in DNA: TGTGCCAGCAGTTTACGCTGGCGGGGAACGGATGAGCAGTTCTTC. It yields the protein CASSLRWRGTDEQFF. Together with reference TRBV28 and TRBJ2-1, the CDR3 gives the full variable domain: DVKVTQSSRYLVKRTGEKVFLECVQDMDHENMFWYRQDPGLGLRLIYFSYDVKMKEKGDIPEGYSVSREKKERFSLILESASTNQTSMYLCASSLRWRGTDEQFFGPGTRLTVL.

This clone was detected only once. The chain recombines TRBV18 with TRBJ2-7; possibly TRBD2 for D (5 bases). Germline V lookup: CDR1 KGHSH, CDR2 LQKENI. The CDR3 length is 14 residues. Between the trimmed V and J ends, which lost 6 bases and 7 bases, there was a span of 19 bases. The CDR3 protein is CASSSGEQTGEQYF. The CDR3, as DNA: TGTGCCAGCTCCTCCGGGGAGCAAACGGGAGAGCAGTACTTC.

The chain is built from TRBV2 and TRBJ1-1, with 9 bases identical to TRBD1. Germline CDR1 and CDR2: SNHLY and FYNNEI. This CDR3 has 15 residues. Trimming removed 5 bases from V and 2 bases from J; junction bases left unmatched: 6. CDR3 DNA sequence: TGTGCCAGCAGTAAACAGGGGGCGGGAAACACTGAAGCTTTCTTT. It codes for CASSKQGAGNTEAFF.

The chain has TRBV11-2 and TRBJ2-1; 12 nucleotides line up with TRBD2. The V gene's germline CDR1 is SGHAT and CDR2 FQNNGV. CDR3 length: 15 residues. Trimming took 2 bases from V and 10 from J; bases not matched to a gene: 6. CDR3 in amino acids: CASSLTSGRLGEQFF. The CDR3 DNA is TGTGCCAGCAGCTTAACTAGCGGGAGGTTAGGGGAGCAGTTCTTC.

The CDR3 bases are TGTGCCAGCAGTTTTCGGCACGTCGCCAGCACAGATACGCAGTATTTT. It encodes CASSFRHVASTDTQYF. The V gene is TRBV28, the J gene TRBJ2-3; D call uncertain. V was pared by 3 bases and J by 0 bases, with 13 bases between. Germline V gives CDR1 MDHEN, CDR2 SYDVKM. The CDR3 has 16 amino acids. Supplemented by reference TRBV28 and TRBJ2-3, the full variable domain reads DVKVTQSSRYLVKRTGEKVFLECVQDMDHENMFWYRQDPGLGLRLIYFSYDVKMKEKGDIPEGYSVSREKKERFSLILESASTNQTSMYLCASSFRHVASTDTQYFGPGTRLTVL.

The chain carries TRBV28 and TRBJ2-7, with TRBD2 identical over 13 bases. Germline V CDR1 and CDR2: MDHEN, SYDVKM. The CDR3 is made up of 18 amino acids. The V gene end was trimmed by 2 bases and the J gene end by 0 bases; junction bases not matched to a gene: 7. The DNA of the CDR3 is TGTGCCAGCAGTTTAACTAGCGGGAGGGCCAAGACCTCCTACGAGCAGTACTTC. Protein sequence: CASSLTSGRAKTSYEQYF. The entire variable domain, with the rest obtained from reference TRBV28 and TRBJ2-7, is as follows: DVKVTQSSRYLVKRTGEKVFLECVQDMDHENMFWYRQDPGLGLRLIYFSYDVKMKEKGDIPEGYSVSREKKERFSLILESASTNQTSMYLCASSLTSGRAKTSYEQYFGPGTRLTVT.

J is TRBJ1-3 and V is TRBV27; unclear D gene. This CDR3 is built from 15 residues. CDR1 is MNHEY, CDR2 SMNVEV, per germline (reference sequence). V was clipped by 2 bases and J by 0 bases, with 8 bases between them. CDR3 amino acids: CASSLHGRSGNTIYF. CDR3 coding DNA: TGTGCCAGCAGTTTACACGGCCGCTCTGGAAACACCATATATTTT.

The chain has TRBV7-2 and TRBJ2-7; D might be TRBD2 (6 bases). Germline CDR1 is SGHTA and CDR2 is FQGNSA. Trimming removed 5 bases from V and 6 bases from J, with 20 bases in between. CDR3 length equals 15 residues. The CDR3, as DNA: TGTGCCAGCAGCCCCGCTGGAGGGGCCGGGTTCGAGCAGTACTTC. This sequence encodes CASSPAGGAGFEQYF.